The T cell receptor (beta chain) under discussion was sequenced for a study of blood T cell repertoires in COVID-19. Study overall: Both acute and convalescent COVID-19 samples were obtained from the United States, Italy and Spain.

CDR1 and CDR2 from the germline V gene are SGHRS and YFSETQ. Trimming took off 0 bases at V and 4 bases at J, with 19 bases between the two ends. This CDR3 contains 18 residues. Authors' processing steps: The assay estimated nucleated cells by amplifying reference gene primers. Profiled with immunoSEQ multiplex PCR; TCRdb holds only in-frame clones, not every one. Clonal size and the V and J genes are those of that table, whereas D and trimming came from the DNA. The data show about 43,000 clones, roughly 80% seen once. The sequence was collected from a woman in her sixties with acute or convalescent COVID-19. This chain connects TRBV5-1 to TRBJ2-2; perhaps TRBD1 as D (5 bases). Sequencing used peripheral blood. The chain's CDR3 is CASSLEGSPDISTGELFF. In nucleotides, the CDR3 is TGCGCCAGCAGCTTGGAAGGGTCCCCGGACATCTCCACCGGGGAGCTGTTTTTT.